This record looks at one T cell receptor (beta chain) sequence and its context. Its antigen is undetermined. Primers for the PCR totalled 60 Vbeta and 13 Jbeta. TCRdb's copy holds only in-frame clones and misses some; the assay was immunoSEQ multiplex PCR. The profile covers roughly 100,000 clones, with 65% to 85% appearing a single time and roughly 4% taken by the ten largest. The data are from a study of cytomegalovirus exposure and HLA in healthy donors. Study findings and constraints: It was reported in a later analysis that an Asian-associated ancestry cluster showed fewer N-insertions than the 666-donor mean. CMV serostatus stood as the only immune exposure information on hand. Some TCR beta chains (164 of them) were listed as cytomegalovirus-associated. Common viral pathogens (according to a later analysis) appeared linked to several of the most significant clusters.

The V gene's germline CDR1 is MNHEY and CDR2 SMNVEV (reference sequence). The CDR3 extends over 14 amino acids. The sequence was collected from a man between 50 and 59 years old in good health and CMV-seropositive. The sample taken for sequencing was PBMCs. The genes are TRBV27 and TRBJ2-5; 8 nucleotides agree with TRBD1. Matching the DNA end better, TRBJ2-7 makes the J call doubtful. The CDR3 bases are TGTGCCAGCAGTTCAGGGACAGGCGACTACGAGCAGTACTTC. Its protein is CASSSGTGDYEQYF.